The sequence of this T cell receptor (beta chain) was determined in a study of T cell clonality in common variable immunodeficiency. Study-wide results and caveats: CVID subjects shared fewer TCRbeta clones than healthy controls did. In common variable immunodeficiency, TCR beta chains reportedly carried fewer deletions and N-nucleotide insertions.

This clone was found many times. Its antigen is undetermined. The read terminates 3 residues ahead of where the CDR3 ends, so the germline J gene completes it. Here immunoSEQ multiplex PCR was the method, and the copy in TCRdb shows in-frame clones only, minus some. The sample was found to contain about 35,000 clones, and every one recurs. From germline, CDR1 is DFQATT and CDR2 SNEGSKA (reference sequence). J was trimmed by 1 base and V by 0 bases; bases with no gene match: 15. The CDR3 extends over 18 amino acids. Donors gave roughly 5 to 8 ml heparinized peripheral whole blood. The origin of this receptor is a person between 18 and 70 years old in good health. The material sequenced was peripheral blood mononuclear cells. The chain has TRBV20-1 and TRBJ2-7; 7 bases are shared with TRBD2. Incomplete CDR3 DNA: TGCAGTGCTAGAGACGGGGGGACCCCACGAGTCTTTTCCTACGAG. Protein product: CSARDGGTPRVFSYE. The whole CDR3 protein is CSARDGGTPRVFSYEQYF.